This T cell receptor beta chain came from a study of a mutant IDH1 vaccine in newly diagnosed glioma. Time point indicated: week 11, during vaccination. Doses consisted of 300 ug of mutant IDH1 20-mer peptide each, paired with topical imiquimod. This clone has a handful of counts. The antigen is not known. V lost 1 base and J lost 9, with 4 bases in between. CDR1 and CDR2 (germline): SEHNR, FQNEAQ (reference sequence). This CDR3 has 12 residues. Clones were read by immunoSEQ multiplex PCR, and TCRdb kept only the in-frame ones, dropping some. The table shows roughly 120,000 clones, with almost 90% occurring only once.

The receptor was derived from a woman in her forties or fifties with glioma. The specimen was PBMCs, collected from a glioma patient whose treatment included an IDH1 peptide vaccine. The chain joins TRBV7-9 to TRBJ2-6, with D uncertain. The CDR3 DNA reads TGTGCCAGCAGCTTAGTGTTCAACGTCCTGACTTTC. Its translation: CASSLVFNVLTF.